The 23 T cell receptor beta chains below come from one sample, sequenced in a study of CD8 T cells in Susac syndrome. Reverse transcription of about 0.5 to 1 ug RNA was carried out with random hexamers. One entry per CDR3 protein results from TCRdb running MiXCR on the immunoSEQ multiplex PCR reads. The repertoire holds approximately 130,000 distinct CDR3 sequences, with roughly 94% as singletons. Material for sequencing was CD4+ T cells from PBMCs. The origin of the receptors is a human donor in good health.

This clonotype was recorded only once. The chain joins TRBV5-5 to TRBJ1-6; D perhaps matches TRBD1 (5 bases). V shed 0 bases and J shed 11 bases, with 24 bases lying between them. This CDR3 comprises 18 residues. Germline V gene sequence: CDR1 SGHKS, CDR2 YYEKEE (reference sequence). CDR3 sequence: CASSLGMTDPTENAPLHF. The CDR3 coding sequence is TGTGCCAGCAGCTTGGGGATGACAGACCCAACGGAGAATGCACCCCTCCACTTT.

The V and J genes are TRBV3-1 and TRBJ1-1; tentatively, D is TRBD1 (6 bases). With 1 base removed from V and 2 bases from J, the gap between germline ends came to 8 bases. This CDR3 region has 14 residues. The germline CDR1 and CDR2 sequences are LGHDT and YNNKEL (reference sequence). CDR3 in DNA: TGTGCCAGCAGCCAAGGGACAGATAACACTGAAGCTTTCTTT. Protein product: CASSQGTDNTEAFF.

This clonotype was seen a single time. The chain employs TRBV19 and TRBJ2-1; 10 positions agree with TRBD2. The CDR3 is 16 amino acids. Germline V gene sequence: CDR1 LNHDA, CDR2 SQIVND (reference sequence). The junction had 5 bases not matched to a gene; V was cut back by 2 bases and J by 4 bases. The CDR3 sequence: CASSILASGSYNEQFF. The CDR3 nucleotides are TGTGCCAGTAGTATACTCGCTAGCGGGAGTTACAATGAGCAGTTCTTC.

The chain combines TRBV10-1 with TRBJ2-2; 11 nucleotides line up with TRBD2. The length of the CDR3 is 16 residues. V was pared by 3 bases and J by 6 bases, with 6 bases of the junction left unmatched. The germline V gene encodes CDR1 WNHNN and CDR2 SYGVQD (reference sequence). For the CDR3, the DNA is TGCGCCAGCAGTGAACTAGCGGGAGATAGGGCCGGGGAGCTGTTTTTT. This gives the protein CASSELAGDRAGELFF.

This chain uses TRBV30 with TRBJ1-3; no reliable D call. CDR1 is GTSNPN, CDR2 SVGIG, per germline (reference sequence). V dropped 3 bases and J dropped 4 bases, with 10 bases sitting between them. This CDR3 has 13 residues. The CDR3 is CAWRPAGGNTIYF. The CDR3 DNA follows: TGTGCCTGGAGGCCAGCGGGAGGAAACACCATATATTTT.

This rearrangement joins TRBV20-1 to TRBJ2-3; possible D gene TRBD2, 6 bases. Germline CDR1 reads DFQATT; CDR2 reads SNEGSKA (reference sequence). The V gene lost 5 bases and the J gene lost 6 bases, with 21 bases spanning the gap. The CDR3 contains 15 residues. CDR3 residues: CSASGGGGARDTQYF. The DNA of the CDR3 is TGCAGTGCTTCCGGCGGAGGCGGGGCTAGGGATACGCAGTATTTT.

The J gene is TRBJ2-7, the V gene TRBV7-9; TRBD2 matches 8 bases. The J segment lost 0 bases and the V segment lost 2 bases, leaving 6 bases of the junction unmatched. CDR1 and CDR2 (germline): SEHNR, FQNEAQ (reference sequence). The length of the CDR3 is 16 residues. This chain's CDR3 is CASSLSLAGPSYEQYF. The CDR3, as DNA: TGTGCCAGCAGCTTAAGTCTAGCGGGCCCCTCCTACGAGCAGTACTTC.

This sequence joins TRBV20-1 and TRBJ1-4; D ambiguous. Germline CDR1 reads DFQATT; CDR2 reads SNEGSKA (reference sequence). The CDR3 spans 15 residues. V lost 6 bases, J lost 0 bases, and 14 bases lay in between. In nucleotides, the CDR3 is TGCAGTGCGGATGACCGTTTGTCAACTAATGAAAAACTGTTTTTT. This codes for CSADDRLSTNEKLFF.

This chain connects TRBV19 to TRBJ1-5; D is ambiguous. Germline lookup yields CDR1 LNHDA and CDR2 SQIVND (reference sequence). V was clipped by 5 bases and J by 1 base, with 3 bases between them. The CDR3 extends over 12 amino acids. The CDR3, as DNA: TGTGCCAGTAGTGGGAGCAATCAGCCCCAGCATTTT. Protein product: CASSGSNQPQHF.

This chain uses TRBV12-5 with TRBJ2-1, with D possibly called TRBD1 or TRBD2 (6 bases each). Germline values: CDR1 LGHNT, CDR2 FRNRAP. V was shortened by 5 bases and J by 5 bases, with 19 bases between the two germline ends. The CDR3 contains 16 residues. CDR3: CASGQQTGGVHNEQFF. As DNA, the CDR3 is TGTGCTAGTGGTCAACAGACAGGAGGGGTGCACAATGAGCAGTTCTTC. Variable domain in full (rest from reference TRBV12-5 and TRBJ2-1): DARVTQTPRHKVTEMGQEVTMRCQPILGHNTVFWYRQTMMQGLELLAYFRNRAPLDDSGMPKDRFSAEMPDATLATLKIQPSEPRDSAVYFCASGQQTGGVHNEQFFGPGTRLTVL.

The chain couples TRBV7-9 to TRBJ2-5; D could derive from TRBD1 or TRBD2 (5 bases each). Germline CDR1 is SEHNR and CDR2 is FQNEAQ (reference sequence). Trimming took off 2 bases at V and 9 bases at J, with 16 bases between the two ends. CDR3 size: 14 residues. The CDR3 bases are TGTGCCAGCAGCTTAAGGGGATCTTTGGGGGCCCAGTACTTC. This encodes CASSLRGSLGAQYF.

The J gene is TRBJ1-5, the V gene TRBV20-1; weak D call: TRBD1 (5 bases). CDR1 and CDR2 (germline): DFQATT, SNEGSKA (reference sequence). V dropped 1 base and J dropped 5 bases, with 9 bases sitting between them. The CDR3 spans 13 residues. The CDR3 here is CSARVGLYQPQHF. DNA for the CDR3: TGCAGTGCTAGAGTGGGGCTGTATCAGCCCCAGCATTTT.

The table lists this clonotype with a count of one. This sequence joins TRBV18 and TRBJ2-7; unclear D gene. The CDR3 is 13 amino acids. CDR1 is KGHSH, CDR2 LQKENI, per germline. The V and J ends lost 0 bases and 2 bases respectively, with 5 bases between them. CDR3 bases: TGTGCCAGCTCACCACCTGCAGCCTACGAGCAGTACTTC. Its translation: CASSPPAAYEQYF.

V and J are TRBV2 and TRBJ2-1; 9 positions match TRBD2. After removal of 6 bases from V and 8 bases from J, the junction contained 11 bases not matched to a gene. This CDR3 has 15 amino acids. CDR1 and CDR2 (germline): SNHLY, FYNNEI. CDR3 region: CASSGLASRPHEQFF. The CDR3 bases are TGTGCCAGCAGCGGACTAGCGAGCCGCCCGCATGAGCAGTTCTTC.

This clonotype showed up just once. This chain uses TRBV5-4 with TRBJ2-3; D unclear. Germline loops: CDR1 SGHNT, CDR2 YYREEE (reference sequence). This CDR3 is 14 amino acids long. The V end was cut by 4 bases, the J end by 1 base, with 10 bases between. The CDR3: CASSTTSGTDTQYF. Here the CDR3 DNA reads TGTGCCAGCAGCACTACGAGCGGCACAGATACGCAGTATTTT.

This chain connects TRBV5-6 to TRBJ2-1; D is unclear. From germline, CDR1 is SGHDT and CDR2 YYEEEE. Trimming left V 0 bases short and J 5 bases short, with 12 bases between. This CDR3 comprises 15 residues. The CDR3 here is CASSLVAANNNEQFF. CDR3 nucleotide sequence: TGTGCCAGCAGCTTGGTGGCAGCGAATAACAATGAGCAGTTCTTC.

The rearrangement joins TRBV5-1 to TRBJ2-5; the D gene is possibly TRBD1 (6 bases). The V end lost 5 bases, the J end lost 4 bases, and 12 bases lay between the germline ends. The CDR3 runs 13 residues. The germline V gene has CDR1 SGHRS and CDR2 YFSETQ. The CDR3 region has the DNA TGCGCCAGCAGAACAGGGCTAGGAGAGACCCAGTACTTC. Protein product: CASRTGLGETQYF. Full variable domain (remainder filled in from reference TRBV5-1 and TRBJ2-5): KAGVTQTPRYLIKTRGQQVTLSCSPISGHRSVSWYQQTPGQGLQFLFEYFSETQRNKGNFPGRFSGRQFSNSRSEMNVSTLELGDSALYLCASRTGLGETQYFGPGTRLLVL.

The chain carries TRBV28 and TRBJ2-2; TRBD1 matches 8 bases. This CDR3 has 16 amino acids. V shed 6 bases and J 5 bases; nucleotides not matched to a gene: 11. The germline CDR1 and CDR2 sequences are MDHEN and SYDVKM. The CDR3 coding sequence is TGTGCCAGCAGCACTCCGGGACAGGTCTTTACCGGGGAGCTGTTTTTT. Translation: CASSTPGQVFTGELFF.

This sequence joins TRBV6-5 and TRBJ1-3; no firm D call. This CDR3 is 15 amino acids long. The germline CDR1 and CDR2 sequences are MNHEY and SVGAGI. V lost 6 bases and J lost 0, with 12 bases in between. The CDR3 DNA follows: TGTGCCAGCAGCTCGGACGGAAACTCTGGAAACACCATATATTTT. As protein: CASSSDGNSGNTIYF.

This rearrangement joins TRBV6-5 to TRBJ2-3; D gene unclear. Germline V CDR1 and CDR2: MNHEY, SVGAGI. The V gene lost 6 bases and the J gene lost 4 bases, with 5 bases spanning the gap. CDR3 length: 11 amino acids. This chain's CDR3 is CASSHADTQYF. The CDR3 nucleotides read TGTGCCAGCAGCCACGCAGATACGCAGTATTTT.

In DNA, the CDR3 is TGTGCCAGCAGCCGCCGTGACTACGAGCAGTACTTC. Amino acid sequence: CASSRRDYEQYF. The chain uses TRBV7-9 and TRBJ2-7; D call uncertain. CDR1 SEHNR and CDR2 FQNEAQ come from the germline V gene (reference sequence). V lost 5 bases to trimming and J lost 3 bases, with 8 bases between them. The CDR3 length is 12 residues.

The rearrangement uses TRBV9 and TRBJ1-6, with TRBD1 matching 8 bases. The V gene's germline CDR1 is SGDLS and CDR2 YYNGEE. The CDR3 is 15 residues long. V lost 1 base to trimming and J lost 10 bases; unmatched junction nucleotides: 7. The CDR3 here is CASSVSGRGLSPLHF. CDR3 in DNA: TGTGCCAGCAGCGTAAGTGGCAGGGGGCTATCACCCCTCCACTTT.

The V gene is TRBV5-6, the J gene TRBJ2-1; 7 bases align to TRBD1. V shed 0 bases, J shed 6 bases, and the junction held 6 bases outside the gene matches. The CDR3 contains 15 residues. The germline CDR1 and CDR2 sequences are SGHDT and YYEEEE. CDR3 in DNA: TGTGCCAGCAGCTTGGGAGGGGGCTCGTCCAATGAGCAGTTCTTC. Its translation: CASSLGGGSSNEQFF. Based on the CDR3 plus reference TRBV5-6 and TRBJ2-1, the full variable domain is DAGVTQSPTHLIKTRGQQVTLRCSPKSGHDTVSWYQQALGQGPQFIFQYYEEEERQRGNFPDRFSGHQFPNYSSELNVNALLLGDSALYLCASSLGGGSSNEQFFGPGTRLTVL.